Listed below are T cell receptor beta chains from one sample, sequenced in a study of cytomegalovirus exposure and HLA in healthy donors. Here immunoSEQ multiplex PCR was the method, and the copy in TCRdb shows in-frame clones only, minus some. The table lists 65,000 to 95,000 clones, roughly 96% of them singletons, with about 3.5% in the top ten. What was sequenced was PBMCs. The receptors were sampled from a man between 18 and 29 years old in good health and CMV-seronegative. Each CDR3 is given with its conserved first and last residue. Each record gives: D gene, V gene, J gene, clone size, CDR3 DNA, CDR3 protein. A D gene is named only where the DNA matches it firmly. Where a row states a size, it is once, few, many or the class of an expanded clone; other rows omit it.

NA	TRBV19	TRBJ1-4	NA	TGTGCCAGTAGTCAGGGTACCGCAACTAATGAAAAACTGTTTTTT	CASSQGTATNEKLFF
TRBD1	TRBV19	TRBJ1-5	NA	TGTGCCAGTAGTACCCCTCGGACAGGGGCAATTCAGCCCCAGCATTTT	CASSTPRTGAIQPQHF
TRBD2	TRBV5-1	TRBJ2-7	NA	TGCGCCAGCAGCTGGACCACTAGCGGGGCCTCCTACGAGCAGTACTTC	CASSWTTSGASYEQYF
NA	TRBV2	TRBJ2-3	few	TGTGCCAGCGCTCTCGAGCGAGTTAGCACAGATACGCAGTATTTT	CASALERVSTDTQYF
NA	TRBV7-9	TRBJ2-3	NA	TGTGCCAGCCTACCCGTCACCACAGATACGCAGTATTTT	CASLPVTTDTQYF
NA	TRBV19	TRBJ1-1	NA	TGTGCCAGTATTAATCGAGGGTACAACACTGAAGCTTTCTTT	CASINRGYNTEAFF
NA	TRBV5-1	TRBJ1-1	NA	TGCGCCAGCAGCTTGGCCGCGGGAGAAGCTTTCTTT	CASSLAAGEAFF
NA	TRBV11-2	TRBJ1-4	NA	TGTGCCAGCAGGCACTCGGGAGGGGGGGAAAAACTGTTTTTT	CASRHSGGGEKLFF
NA	TRBV2	TRBJ1-3	NA	TGTGCCAGCAGTGAAGCCTCCCTAGATGGAAACACCATATATTTT	CASSEASLDGNTIYF
NA	TRBV5-5	TRBJ1-3	NA	TGTGCCAGCAGTGGACTTAGCTCTGGAAACACCATATATTTT	CASSGLSSGNTIYF
NA	TRBV6-5	TRBJ1-1	NA	TGTGCCAGCACCCCGGACAAGAACACTGAAGCTTTCTTT	CASTPDKNTEAFF
NA	TRBV9	TRBJ2-3	NA	TGTGCCAGCAGCGTAGGGCCATCAGATACGCAGTATTTT	CASSVGPSDTQYF
NA	TRBV30	TRBJ1-4	NA	TGTGCCTGGAGACAGTCGGTTAATGAAAAACTGTTTTTT	CAWRQSVNEKLFF
TRBD1	TRBV19	TRBJ1-5	NA	TGTGCCAGTAGTATAGAAGGGGGACAGTCCAATCAGCCCCAGCATTTT	CASSIEGGQSNQPQHF
TRBD2	TRBV5-1	TRBJ2-2	NA	TGCGCCAGCAGCTGGCTAGCGGGGGCCACCGGGGAGCTGTTTTTT	CASSWLAGATGELFF
TRBD2	TRBV4-1	TRBJ2-1	NA	TGCGCCAGCAGCCAACTAGGACTAGCCAACAATGAGCAGTTCTTC	CASSQLGLANNEQFF
NA	TRBV6-5	TRBJ2-7	NA	TGTGCCAGCAGTTTTCAGGGGTTGGAGCAGTACTTC	CASSFQGLEQYF
TRBD1	TRBV7-3	TRBJ2-3	NA	TGTGCCAGCAGCGCCCGACAGGGTACAGATACGCAGTATTTT	CASSARQGTDTQYF
TRBD1	TRBV11-1	TRBJ2-7	once	TGTGCCAGCAGCTTAGGGACAGGGTTCAACGAGCAGTACTTC	CASSLGTGFNEQYF
NA	TRBV5-1	TRBJ2-1	NA	TGCGCCAGCAGCTTGGCCCCGGGACTGAACTACAATGAGCAGTTCTTC	CASSLAPGLNYNEQFF
TRBD1	TRBV14	TRBJ1-2	NA	TGTGCCAGCAGCCAAGATCCCGGGACAGGGTTAGGCTACACCTTC	CASSQDPGTGLGYTF
NA	TRBV6-5	TRBJ1-4	NA	TGTGCCAGCAGTTACTCGACGGGAGAAAAACTGTTTTTT	CASSYSTGEKLFF
NA	TRBV4-1	TRBJ2-1	NA	TGCGCCAGCAGCCAAGCTGTTTACAATGAGCAGTTCTTC	CASSQAVYNEQFF
TRBD2	TRBV7-2	TRBJ2-3	NA	TGTGCCAGCAGCTTAAGTGGCGGGGGGTTGGATACGCAGTATTTT	CASSLSGGGLDTQYF
NA	TRBV7-2	TRBJ2-7	NA	TGTGCCAGCAGCTTCCGGGCAGGGGCCTACGAGCAGTACTTC	CASSFRAGAYEQYF
NA	TRBV29-1	TRBJ1-4	NA	TGCAGCTTTAGCTCGTCACATAATGAAAAACTGTTTTTT	CSFSSSHNEKLFF
NA	TRBV4-1	TRBJ1-4	NA	TGCGCCAGCAGCCAAGATCCGTTCTGGGACAATGATGAAAAACTGTTTTTT	CASSQDPFWDNDEKLFF
NA	TRBV4-3	TRBJ2-1	NA	TGCGCCAGCAGCCAAGATCTTCGAGACTACAATGAGCAGTTCTTC	CASSQDLRDYNEQFF
NA	TRBV28	TRBJ1-4	NA	TGTGCCAGCAGAAGGGGACATCGGGCTGAAAAACTGTTTTTT	CASRRGHRAEKLFF